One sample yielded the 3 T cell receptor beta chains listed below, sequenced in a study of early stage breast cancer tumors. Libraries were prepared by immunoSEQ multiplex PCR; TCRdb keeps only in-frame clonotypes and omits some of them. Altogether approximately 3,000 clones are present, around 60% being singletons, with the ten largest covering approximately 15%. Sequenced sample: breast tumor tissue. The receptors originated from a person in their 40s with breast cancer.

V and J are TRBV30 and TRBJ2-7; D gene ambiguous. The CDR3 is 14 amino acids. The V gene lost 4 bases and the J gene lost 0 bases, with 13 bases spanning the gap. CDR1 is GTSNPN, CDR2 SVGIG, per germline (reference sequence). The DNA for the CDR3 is TGTGCCTGGAATCTGGCTCCGAGCTCCTACGAGCAGTACTTC. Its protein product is CAWNLAPSSYEQYF.

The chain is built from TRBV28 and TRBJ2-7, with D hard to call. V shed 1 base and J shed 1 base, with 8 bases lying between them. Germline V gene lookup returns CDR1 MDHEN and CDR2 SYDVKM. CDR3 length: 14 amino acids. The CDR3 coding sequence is TGTGCCAGCAGTTTATCGGGCAGATCCTACGAGCAGTACTTC. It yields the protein CASSLSGRSYEQYF.

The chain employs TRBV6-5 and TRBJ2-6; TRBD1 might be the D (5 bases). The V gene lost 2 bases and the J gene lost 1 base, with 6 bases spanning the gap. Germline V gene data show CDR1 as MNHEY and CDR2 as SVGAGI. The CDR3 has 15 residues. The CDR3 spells CASSYGASGANVLTF. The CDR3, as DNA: TGTGCCAGCAGTTACGGGGCGTCTGGGGCCAACGTCCTGACTTTC.